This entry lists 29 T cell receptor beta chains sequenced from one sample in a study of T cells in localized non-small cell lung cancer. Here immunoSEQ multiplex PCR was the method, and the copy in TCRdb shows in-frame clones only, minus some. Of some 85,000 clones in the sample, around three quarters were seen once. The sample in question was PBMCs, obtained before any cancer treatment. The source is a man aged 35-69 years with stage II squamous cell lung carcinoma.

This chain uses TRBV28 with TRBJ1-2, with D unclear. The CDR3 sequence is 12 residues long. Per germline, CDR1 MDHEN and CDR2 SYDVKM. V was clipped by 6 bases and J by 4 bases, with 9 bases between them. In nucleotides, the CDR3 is TGTGCCAGCAGCTCAGGATTCTATGGCTACACCTTC. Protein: CASSSGFYGYTF.

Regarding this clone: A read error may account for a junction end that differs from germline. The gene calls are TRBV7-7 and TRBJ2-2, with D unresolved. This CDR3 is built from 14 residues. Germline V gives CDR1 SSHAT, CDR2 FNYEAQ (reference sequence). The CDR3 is CASSSGQNTGELFF. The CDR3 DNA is TGTGCTAGCAGTTCCGGGCAGAACACCGGGGAGCTGTTTTTT. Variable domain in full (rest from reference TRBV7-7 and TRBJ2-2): GAGVSQSPRYKVTKRGQDVTLRCDPISSHATLYWYQQALGQGPEFLTYFNYEAQPDKSGLPSDRFSAERPEGSISTLTIQRTEQRDSAMYRCASSSGQNTGELFFGEGSRLTVL.

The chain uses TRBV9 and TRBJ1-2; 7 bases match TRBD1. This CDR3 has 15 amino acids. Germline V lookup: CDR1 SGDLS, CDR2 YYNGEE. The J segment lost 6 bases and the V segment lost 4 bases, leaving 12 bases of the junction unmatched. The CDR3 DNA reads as TGTGCCAGCAGCTCTCCGGGACAGTTGACAAATGGCTACACCTTC. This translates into CASSSPGQLTNGYTF.

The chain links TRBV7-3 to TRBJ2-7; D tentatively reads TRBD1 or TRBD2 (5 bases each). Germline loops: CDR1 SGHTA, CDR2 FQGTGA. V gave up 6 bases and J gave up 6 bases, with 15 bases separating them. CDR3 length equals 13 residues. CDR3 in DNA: TGTGCCAGCAGTGCCGGGGCCCTAGCCGAGCAGTACTTC. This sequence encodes CASSAGALAEQYF.

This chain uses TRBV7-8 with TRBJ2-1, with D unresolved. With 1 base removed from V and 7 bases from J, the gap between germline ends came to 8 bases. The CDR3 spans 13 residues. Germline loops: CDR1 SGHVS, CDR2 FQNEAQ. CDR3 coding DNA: TGTGCCAGCAGCTTAGATCGGGCAAATGAGCAGTTCTTC. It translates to CASSLDRANEQFF.

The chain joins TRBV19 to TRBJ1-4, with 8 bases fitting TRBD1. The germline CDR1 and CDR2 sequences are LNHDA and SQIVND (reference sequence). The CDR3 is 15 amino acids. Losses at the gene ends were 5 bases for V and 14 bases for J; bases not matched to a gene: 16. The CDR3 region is CASSALGQGYTRLFF. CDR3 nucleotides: TGTGCCAGTAGTGCCCTTGGACAGGGATATACTCGTCTGTTTTTT. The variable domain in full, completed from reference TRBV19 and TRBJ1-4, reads DGGITQSPKYLFRKEGQNVTLSCEQNLNHDAMYWYRQDPGQGLRLIYYSQIVNDFQKGDIAEGYSVSREKKESFPLTVTSAQKNPTAFYLCASSALGQGYTRLFFGSGTQLSVL.

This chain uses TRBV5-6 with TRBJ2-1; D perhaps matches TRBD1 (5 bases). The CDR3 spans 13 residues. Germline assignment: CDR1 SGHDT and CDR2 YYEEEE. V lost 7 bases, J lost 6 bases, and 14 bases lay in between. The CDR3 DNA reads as TGTGCCAGCGGGGCCGTGGCCTTCAATGAGCAGTTCTTC. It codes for CASGAVAFNEQFF.

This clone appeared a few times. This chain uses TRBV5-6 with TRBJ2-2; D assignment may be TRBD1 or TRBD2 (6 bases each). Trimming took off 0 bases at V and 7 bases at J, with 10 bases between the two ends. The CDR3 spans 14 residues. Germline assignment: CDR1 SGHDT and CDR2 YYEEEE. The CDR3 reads CASSLDRDFGELFF. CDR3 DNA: TGTGCCAGCAGCTTGGACAGGGACTTCGGGGAGCTGTTTTTT.

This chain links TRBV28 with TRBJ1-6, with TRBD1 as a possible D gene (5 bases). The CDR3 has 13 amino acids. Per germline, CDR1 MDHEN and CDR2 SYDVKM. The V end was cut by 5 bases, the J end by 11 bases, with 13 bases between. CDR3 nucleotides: TGTGCCAGCAGTCTGGGACCGCTTGCACCCCTCCACTTT. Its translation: CASSLGPLAPLHF. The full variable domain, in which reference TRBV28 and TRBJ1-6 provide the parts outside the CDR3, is DVKVTQSSRYLVKRTGEKVFLECVQDMDHENMFWYRQDPGLGLRLIYFSYDVKMKEKGDIPEGYSVSREKKERFSLILESASTNQTSMYLCASSLGPLAPLHFGNGTRLTVT.

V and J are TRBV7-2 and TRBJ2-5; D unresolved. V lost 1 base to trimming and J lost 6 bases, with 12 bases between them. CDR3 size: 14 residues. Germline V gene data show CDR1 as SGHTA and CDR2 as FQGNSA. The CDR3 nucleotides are TGTGCCAGCAGCTTAGGCAGGCCCCGGAAGACCCAGTACTTC. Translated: CASSLGRPRKTQYF.

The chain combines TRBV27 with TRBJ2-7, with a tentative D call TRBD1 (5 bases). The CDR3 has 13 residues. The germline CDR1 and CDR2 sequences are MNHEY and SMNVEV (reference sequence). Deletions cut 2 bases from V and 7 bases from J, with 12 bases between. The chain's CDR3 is CASSLGALPEQYF. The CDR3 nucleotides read TGTGCCAGCAGTTTAGGGGCCTTGCCGGAGCAGTACTTC.

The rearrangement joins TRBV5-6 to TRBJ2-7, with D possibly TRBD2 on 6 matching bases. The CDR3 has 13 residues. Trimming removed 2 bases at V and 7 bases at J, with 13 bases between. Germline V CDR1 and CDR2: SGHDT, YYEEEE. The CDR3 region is CASSLSVRGEQYF. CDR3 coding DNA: TGTGCCAGCAGCTTAAGTGTGCGGGGAGAGCAGTACTTC.

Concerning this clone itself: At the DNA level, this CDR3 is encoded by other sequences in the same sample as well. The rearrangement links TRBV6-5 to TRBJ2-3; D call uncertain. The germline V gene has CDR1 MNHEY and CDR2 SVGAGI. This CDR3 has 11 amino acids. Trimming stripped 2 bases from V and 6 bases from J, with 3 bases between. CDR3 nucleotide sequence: TGTGCCAGCAGTTACCTGGATACGCAGTATTTT. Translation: CASSYLDTQYF.

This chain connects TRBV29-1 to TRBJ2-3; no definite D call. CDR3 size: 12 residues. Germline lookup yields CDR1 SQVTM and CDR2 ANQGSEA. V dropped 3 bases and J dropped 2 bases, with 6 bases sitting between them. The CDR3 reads CSVEVDTDTQYF. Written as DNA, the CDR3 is TGCAGCGTTGAGGTAGACACAGATACGCAGTATTTT.

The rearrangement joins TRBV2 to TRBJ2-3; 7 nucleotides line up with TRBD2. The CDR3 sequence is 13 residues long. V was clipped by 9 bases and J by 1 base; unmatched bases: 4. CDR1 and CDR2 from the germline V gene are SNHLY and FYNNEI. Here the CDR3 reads CARGLAGTDTQYF. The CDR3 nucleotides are TGTGCCAGAGGGCTAGCGGGCACAGATACGCAGTATTTT. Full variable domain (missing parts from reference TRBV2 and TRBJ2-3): EPEVTQTPSHQVTQMGQEVILRCVPISNHLYFYWYRQILGQKVEFLVSFYNNEISEKSEIFDDQFSVERPDGSNFTLKIRSTKLEDSAMYFCARGLAGTDTQYFGPGTRLTVL.

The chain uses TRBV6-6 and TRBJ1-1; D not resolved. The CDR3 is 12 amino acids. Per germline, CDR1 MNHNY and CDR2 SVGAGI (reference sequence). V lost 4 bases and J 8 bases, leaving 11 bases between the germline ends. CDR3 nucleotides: TGTGCCAGCAGTTTGGGCGCTTTGGAAGCTTTCTTT. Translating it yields CASSLGALEAFF.

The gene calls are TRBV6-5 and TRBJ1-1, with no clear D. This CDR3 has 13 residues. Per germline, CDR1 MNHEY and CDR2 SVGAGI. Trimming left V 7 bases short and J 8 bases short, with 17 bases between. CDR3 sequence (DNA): TGTGCCAGCATCCTGGACGGGGTTAAGGAAGCTTTCTTT. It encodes CASILDGVKEAFF.

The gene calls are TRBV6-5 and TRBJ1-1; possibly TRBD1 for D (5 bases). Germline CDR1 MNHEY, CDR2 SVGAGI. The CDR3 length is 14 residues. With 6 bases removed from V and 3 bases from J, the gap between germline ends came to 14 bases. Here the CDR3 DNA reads TGTGCCAGCAGAAATGGGGGGTCCTACACTGAAGCTTTCTTT. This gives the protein CASRNGGSYTEAFF.

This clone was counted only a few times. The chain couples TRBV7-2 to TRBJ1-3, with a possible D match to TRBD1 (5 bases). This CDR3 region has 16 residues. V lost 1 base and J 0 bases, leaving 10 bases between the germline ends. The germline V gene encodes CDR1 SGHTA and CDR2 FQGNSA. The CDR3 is CASSLVEGSSGNTIYF. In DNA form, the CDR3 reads TGTGCCAGCAGCTTAGTTGAGGGGAGCTCTGGAAACACCATATATTTT. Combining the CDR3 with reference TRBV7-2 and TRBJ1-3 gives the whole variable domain GAGVSQSPSNKVTEKGKDVELRCDPISGHTALYWYRQSLGQGLEFLIYFQGNSAPDKSGLPSDRFSAERTGGSVSTLTIQRTQQEDSAVYLCASSLVEGSSGNTIYFGEGSWLTVV.

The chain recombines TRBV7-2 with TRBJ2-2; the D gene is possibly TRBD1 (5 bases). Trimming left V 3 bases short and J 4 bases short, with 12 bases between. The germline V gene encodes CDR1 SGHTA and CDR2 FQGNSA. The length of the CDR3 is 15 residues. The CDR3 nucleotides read TGTGCCAGCAGCTTTATCCAGGGCGGCACCGGGGAGCTGTTTTTT. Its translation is CASSFIQGGTGELFF.

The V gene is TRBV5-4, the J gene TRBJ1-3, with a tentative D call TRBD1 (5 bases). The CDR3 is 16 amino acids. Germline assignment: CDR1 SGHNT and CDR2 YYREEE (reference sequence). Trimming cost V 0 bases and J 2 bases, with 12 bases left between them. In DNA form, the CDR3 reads TGTGCCAGCAGCTTGGGGGGCGGGTTCGCTGGAAACACCATATATTTT. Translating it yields CASSLGGGFAGNTIYF.

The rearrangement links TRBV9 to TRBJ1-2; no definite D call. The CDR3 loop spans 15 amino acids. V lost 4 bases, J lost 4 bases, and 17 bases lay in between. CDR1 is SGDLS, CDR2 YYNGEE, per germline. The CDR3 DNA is TGTGCCAGCAGCCCCGCGGAACCGAACACCTATGGCTACACCTTC. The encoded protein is CASSPAEPNTYGYTF.

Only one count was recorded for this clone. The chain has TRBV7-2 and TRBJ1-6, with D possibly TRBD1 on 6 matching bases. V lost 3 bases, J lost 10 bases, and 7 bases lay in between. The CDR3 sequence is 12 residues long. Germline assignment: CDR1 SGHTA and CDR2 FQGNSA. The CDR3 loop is CASSFRGSPLHF. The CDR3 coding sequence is TGTGCCAGCAGCTTTAGGGGGTCACCCCTCCACTTT.

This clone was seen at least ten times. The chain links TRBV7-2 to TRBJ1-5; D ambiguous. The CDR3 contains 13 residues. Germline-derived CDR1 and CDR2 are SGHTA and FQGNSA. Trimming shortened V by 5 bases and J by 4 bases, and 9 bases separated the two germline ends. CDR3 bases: TGTGCCAGCAGCGTCGAGCTGAATCAGCCCCAGCATTTT. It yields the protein CASSVELNQPQHF.

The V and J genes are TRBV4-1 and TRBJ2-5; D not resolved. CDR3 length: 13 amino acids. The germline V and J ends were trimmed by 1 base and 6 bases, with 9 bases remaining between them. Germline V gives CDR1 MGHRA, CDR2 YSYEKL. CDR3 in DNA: TGCGCCAGCAGCCAAGGTGGTCGGAAGACCCAGTACTTC. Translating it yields CASSQGGRKTQYF.

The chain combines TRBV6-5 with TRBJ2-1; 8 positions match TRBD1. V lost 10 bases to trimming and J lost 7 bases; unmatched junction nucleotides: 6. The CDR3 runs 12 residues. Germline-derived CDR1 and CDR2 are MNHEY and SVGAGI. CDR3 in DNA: TGTGCCATTATGACAGGGGATAATGAGCAGTTCTTC. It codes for CAIMTGDNEQFF.

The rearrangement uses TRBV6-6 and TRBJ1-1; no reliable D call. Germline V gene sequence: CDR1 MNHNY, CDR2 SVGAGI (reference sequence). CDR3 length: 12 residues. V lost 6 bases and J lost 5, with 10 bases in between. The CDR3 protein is CASRSPGTEAFF. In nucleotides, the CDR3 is TGTGCCAGCAGAAGTCCGGGGACTGAAGCTTTCTTT.

The DNA for the CDR3 is TGTGCCAGCAGCCAACAGGGAGGTAACTATGGCTACACCTTC. This sequence encodes CASSQQGGNYGYTF. The gene calls are TRBV7-8 and TRBJ1-2; possibly TRBD1 for D (6 bases). The CDR3 length is 14 residues. Germline CDR1 reads SGHVS; CDR2 reads FQNEAQ. The germline V and J ends were trimmed by 5 bases and 1 base, with 11 bases remaining between them.

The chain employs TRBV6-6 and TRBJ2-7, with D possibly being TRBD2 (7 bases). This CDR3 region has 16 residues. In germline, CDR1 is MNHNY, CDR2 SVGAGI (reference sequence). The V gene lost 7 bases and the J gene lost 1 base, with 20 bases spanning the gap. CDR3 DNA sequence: TGTGCCAGCAACCTAATCTGGGGGGGCGGTTCCTACGAGCAGTACTTC. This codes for CASNLIWGGGSYEQYF.